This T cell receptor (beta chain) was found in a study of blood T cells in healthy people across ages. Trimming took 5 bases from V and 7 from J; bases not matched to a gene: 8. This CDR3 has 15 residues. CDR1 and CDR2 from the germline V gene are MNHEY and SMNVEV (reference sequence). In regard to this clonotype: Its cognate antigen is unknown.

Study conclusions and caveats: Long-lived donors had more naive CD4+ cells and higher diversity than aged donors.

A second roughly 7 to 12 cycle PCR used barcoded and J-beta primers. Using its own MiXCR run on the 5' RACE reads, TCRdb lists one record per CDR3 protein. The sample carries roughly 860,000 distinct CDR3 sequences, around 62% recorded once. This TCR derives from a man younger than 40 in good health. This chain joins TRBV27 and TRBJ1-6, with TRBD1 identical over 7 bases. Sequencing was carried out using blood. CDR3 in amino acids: CASSAPRGGNSPLHF. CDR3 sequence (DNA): TGTGCCAGCAGTGCCCCCAGGGGGGGGAATTCACCCCTCCACTTT.